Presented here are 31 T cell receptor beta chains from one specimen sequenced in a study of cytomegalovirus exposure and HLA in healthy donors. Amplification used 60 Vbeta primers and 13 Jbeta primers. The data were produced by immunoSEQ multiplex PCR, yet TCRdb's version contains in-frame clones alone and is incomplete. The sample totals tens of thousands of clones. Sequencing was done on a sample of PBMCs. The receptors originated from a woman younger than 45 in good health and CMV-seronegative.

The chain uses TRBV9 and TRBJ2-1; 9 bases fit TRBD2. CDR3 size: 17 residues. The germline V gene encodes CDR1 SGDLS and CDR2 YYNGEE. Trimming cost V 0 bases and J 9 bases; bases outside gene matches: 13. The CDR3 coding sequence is TGTGCCAGCAGCGTAGCGTACCGGGTTAGCGGGAGTGGTGAGCAGTTCTTC. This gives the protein CASSVAYRVSGSGEQFF.

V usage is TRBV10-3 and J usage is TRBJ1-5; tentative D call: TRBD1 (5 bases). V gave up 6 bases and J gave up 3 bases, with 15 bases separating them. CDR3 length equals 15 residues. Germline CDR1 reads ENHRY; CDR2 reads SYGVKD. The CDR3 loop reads CAIRSRAGDNQPQHF. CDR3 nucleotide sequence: TGTGCCATCAGAAGTAGGGCGGGGGACAATCAGCCCCAGCATTTT.

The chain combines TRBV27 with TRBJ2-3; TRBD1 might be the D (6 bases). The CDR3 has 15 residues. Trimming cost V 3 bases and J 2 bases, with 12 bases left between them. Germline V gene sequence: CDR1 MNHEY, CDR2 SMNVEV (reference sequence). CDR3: CASSFLWTVTDTQYF. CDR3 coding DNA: TGTGCCAGCAGTTTCCTCTGGACAGTCACAGATACGCAGTATTTT.

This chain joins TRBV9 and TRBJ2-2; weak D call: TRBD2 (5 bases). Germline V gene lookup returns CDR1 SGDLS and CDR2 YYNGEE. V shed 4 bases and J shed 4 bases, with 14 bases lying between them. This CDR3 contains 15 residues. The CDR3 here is CASSFRTGSTGELFF. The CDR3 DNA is TGTGCCAGCAGCTTCAGGACTGGATCCACCGGGGAGCTGTTTTTT. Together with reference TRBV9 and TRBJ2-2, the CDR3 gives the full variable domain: DSGVTQTPKHLITATGQRVTLRCSPRSGDLSVYWYQQSLDQGLQFLIQYYNGEERAKGNILERFSAQQFPDLHSELNLSSLELGDSALYFCASSFRTGSTGELFFGEGSRLTVL.

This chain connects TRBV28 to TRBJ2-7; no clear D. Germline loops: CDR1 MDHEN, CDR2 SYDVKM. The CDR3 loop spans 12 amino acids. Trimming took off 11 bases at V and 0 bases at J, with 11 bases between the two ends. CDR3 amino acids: CASARSSYEQYF. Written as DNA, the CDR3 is TGTGCCTCGGCTAGGAGCTCCTACGAGCAGTACTTC.

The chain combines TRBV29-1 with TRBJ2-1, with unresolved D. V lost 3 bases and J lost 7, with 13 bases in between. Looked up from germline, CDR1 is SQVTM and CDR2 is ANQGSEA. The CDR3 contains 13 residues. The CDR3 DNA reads TGCAGCGTTGAGATCTGGAGTTTAAATGAGCAGTTCTTC. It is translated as CSVEIWSLNEQFF.

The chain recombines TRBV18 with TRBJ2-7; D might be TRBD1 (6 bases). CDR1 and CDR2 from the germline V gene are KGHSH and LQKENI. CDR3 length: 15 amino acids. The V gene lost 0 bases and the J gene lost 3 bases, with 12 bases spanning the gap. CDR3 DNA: TGTGCCAGCTCACCACCGTCAAGGGGGAACTACGAGCAGTACTTC. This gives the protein CASSPPSRGNYEQYF.

CDR3 bases: TGTGCCAGCAGGACAGACAGCTCCGCCTACGAGCAGTACTTC. Translated, it gives CASRTDSSAYEQYF. V and J are TRBV5-6 and TRBJ2-7; possibly TRBD1 for D (5 bases). The ends were cut back, 5 bases at V and 2 bases at J, with 14 bases in the middle. The germline gives CDR1 SGHDT, CDR2 YYEEEE. The CDR3 is 14 amino acids.

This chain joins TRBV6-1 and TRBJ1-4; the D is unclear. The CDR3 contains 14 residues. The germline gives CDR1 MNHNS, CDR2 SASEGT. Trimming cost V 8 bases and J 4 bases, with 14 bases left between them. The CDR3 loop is CASGMRGGNEKLFF. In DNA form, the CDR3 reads TGTGCCAGCGGAATGCGGGGAGGTAATGAAAAACTGTTTTTT.

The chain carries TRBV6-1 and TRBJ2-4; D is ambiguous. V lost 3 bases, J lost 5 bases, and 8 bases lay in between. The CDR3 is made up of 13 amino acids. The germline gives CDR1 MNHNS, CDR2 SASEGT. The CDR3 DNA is TGTGCCAGCAGTGATTCGAGTGAAAACATTCAGTACTTC. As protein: CASSDSSENIQYF.

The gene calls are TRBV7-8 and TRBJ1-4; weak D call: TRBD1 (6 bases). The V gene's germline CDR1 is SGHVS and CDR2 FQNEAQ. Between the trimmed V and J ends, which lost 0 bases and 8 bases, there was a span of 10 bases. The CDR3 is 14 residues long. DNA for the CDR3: TGTGCCAGCAGCTTAGCAGGGGGATTCGAAAAACTGTTTTTT. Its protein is CASSLAGGFEKLFF.

The CDR3 sequence: CASSETRNYQETQYF. CDR3 DNA sequence: TGTGCCAGCAGTGAGACTAGAAACTACCAAGAGACCCAGTACTTC. The V call is TRBV6-1, the J call TRBJ2-5; the D gene is possibly TRBD2 (6 bases). The V gene lost 3 bases and the J gene lost 0 bases, with 11 bases spanning the gap. The length of the CDR3 is 15 residues. Germline V gives CDR1 MNHNS, CDR2 SASEGT.

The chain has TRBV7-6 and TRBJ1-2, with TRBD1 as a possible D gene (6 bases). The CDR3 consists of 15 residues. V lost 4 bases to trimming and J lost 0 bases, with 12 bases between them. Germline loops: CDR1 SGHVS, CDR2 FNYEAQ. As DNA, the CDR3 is TGTGCCAGCAGCTCCTGGACAGAGACTAACTATGGCTACACCTTC. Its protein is CASSSWTETNYGYTF.

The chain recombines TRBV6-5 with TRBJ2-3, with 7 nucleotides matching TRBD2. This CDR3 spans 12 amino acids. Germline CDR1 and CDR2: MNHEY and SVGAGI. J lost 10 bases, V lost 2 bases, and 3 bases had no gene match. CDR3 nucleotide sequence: TGTGCCAGCAGTTACGGGGGGGATGCGCAGTATTTT. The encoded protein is CASSYGGDAQYF.

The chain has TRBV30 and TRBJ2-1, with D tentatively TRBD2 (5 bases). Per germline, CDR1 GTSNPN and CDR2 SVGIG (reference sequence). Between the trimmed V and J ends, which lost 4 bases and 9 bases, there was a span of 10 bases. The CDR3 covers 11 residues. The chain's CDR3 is CAWKGRGEQFF. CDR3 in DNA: TGTGCCTGGAAAGGTCGGGGTGAGCAGTTCTTC.

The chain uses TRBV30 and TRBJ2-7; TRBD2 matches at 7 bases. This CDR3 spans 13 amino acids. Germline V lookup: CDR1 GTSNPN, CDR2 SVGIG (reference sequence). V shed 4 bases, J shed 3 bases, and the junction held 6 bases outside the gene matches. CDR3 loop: CAWTPGGNYEQYF. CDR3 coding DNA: TGTGCCTGGACCCCCGGGGGGAACTACGAGCAGTACTTC.

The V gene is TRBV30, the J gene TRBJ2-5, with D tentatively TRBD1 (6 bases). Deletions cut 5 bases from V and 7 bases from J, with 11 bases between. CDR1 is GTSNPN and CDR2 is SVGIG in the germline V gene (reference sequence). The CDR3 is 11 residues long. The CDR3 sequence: CAWLTGGTQYF. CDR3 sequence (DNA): TGTGCCTGGCTGACAGGTGGGACCCAGTACTTC.

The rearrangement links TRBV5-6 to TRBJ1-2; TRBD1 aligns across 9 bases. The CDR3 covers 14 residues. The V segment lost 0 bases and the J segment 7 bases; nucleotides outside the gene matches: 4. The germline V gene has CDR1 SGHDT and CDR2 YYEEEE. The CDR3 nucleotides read TGTGCCAGCAGCTTGGGGACAGGGGCAAGTGGCTACACCTTC. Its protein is CASSLGTGASGYTF.

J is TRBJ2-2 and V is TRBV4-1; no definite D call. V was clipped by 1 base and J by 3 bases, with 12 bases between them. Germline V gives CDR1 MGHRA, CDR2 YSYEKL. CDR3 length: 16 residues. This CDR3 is CASSQGRGRDTGELFF. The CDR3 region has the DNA TGCGCCAGCAGCCAAGGTCGCGGCCGAGACACCGGGGAGCTGTTTTTT.

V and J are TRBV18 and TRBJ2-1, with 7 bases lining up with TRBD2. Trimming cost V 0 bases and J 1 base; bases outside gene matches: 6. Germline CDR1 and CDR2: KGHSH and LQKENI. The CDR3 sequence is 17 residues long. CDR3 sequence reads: CASSPPWASGSYNEQFF. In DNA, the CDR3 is TGTGCCAGCTCACCACCGTGGGCTAGCGGATCCTACAATGAGCAGTTCTTC.

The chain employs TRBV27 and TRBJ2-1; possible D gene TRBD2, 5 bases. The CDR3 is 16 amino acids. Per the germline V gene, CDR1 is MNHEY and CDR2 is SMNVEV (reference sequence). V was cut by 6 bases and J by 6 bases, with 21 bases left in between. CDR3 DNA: TGTGCCAGCAGCCCCGAGCGAGGGAGAGCACCCAATGAGCAGTTCTTC. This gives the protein CASSPERGRAPNEQFF.

The CDR3 spells CAWHPIAGDGETQYF. CDR3 nucleotide sequence: TGTGCCTGGCATCCTATAGCGGGAGACGGAGAGACCCAGTACTTC. The V and J genes are TRBV30 and TRBJ2-5, with 9 bases aligning to TRBD2. J was trimmed by 4 bases and V by 5 bases; bases with no gene match: 11. This CDR3 has 15 residues. Germline values: CDR1 GTSNPN, CDR2 SVGIG (reference sequence).

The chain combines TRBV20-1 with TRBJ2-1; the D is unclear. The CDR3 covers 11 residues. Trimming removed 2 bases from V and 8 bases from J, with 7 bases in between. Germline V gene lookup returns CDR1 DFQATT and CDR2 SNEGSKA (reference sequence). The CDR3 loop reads CSARSGYEQFF. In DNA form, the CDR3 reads TGCAGTGCTAGATCCGGGTATGAGCAGTTCTTC.

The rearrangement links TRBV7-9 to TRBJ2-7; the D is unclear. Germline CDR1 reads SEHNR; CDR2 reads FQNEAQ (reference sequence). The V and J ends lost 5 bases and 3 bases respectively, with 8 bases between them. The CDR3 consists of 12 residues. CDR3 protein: CASSPTSYEQYF. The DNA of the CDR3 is TGTGCCAGCAGCCCAACGAGCTACGAGCAGTACTTC.

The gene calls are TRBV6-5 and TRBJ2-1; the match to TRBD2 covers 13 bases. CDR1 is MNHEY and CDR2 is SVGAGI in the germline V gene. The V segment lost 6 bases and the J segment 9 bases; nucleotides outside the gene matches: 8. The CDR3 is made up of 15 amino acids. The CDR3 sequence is CASRNRTSGRPEQFF. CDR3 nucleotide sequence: TGTGCCAGCAGAAACCGGACTAGCGGGAGACCTGAGCAGTTCTTC.

This chain's CDR3 is CASLGQASGNTIYF. CDR3 sequence (DNA): TGTGCCAGCCTTGGACAGGCCTCTGGAAACACCATATATTTT. The genes are TRBV28 and TRBJ1-3; 7 bases map to TRBD1. CDR1 and CDR2 (germline): MDHEN, SYDVKM. This CDR3 is 14 amino acids long. Germline trimming cut 8 bases from V and 0 bases from J; bases unmatched to any gene: 4. Full variable domain (missing parts from reference TRBV28 and TRBJ1-3): DVKVTQSSRYLVKRTGEKVFLECVQDMDHENMFWYRQDPGLGLRLIYFSYDVKMKEKGDIPEGYSVSREKKERFSLILESASTNQTSMYLCASLGQASGNTIYFGEGSWLTVV.

The CDR3 protein is CASSHRRGAGNYEQYF. The CDR3 DNA reads TGTGCCAGCAGTCACCGCCGGGGGGCAGGGAACTACGAGCAGTACTTC. This chain joins TRBV27 and TRBJ2-7; tentatively, D is TRBD2 (7 bases). This CDR3 is built from 16 residues. V gave up 5 bases and J gave up 3 bases, with 20 bases separating them. Germline values: CDR1 MNHEY, CDR2 SMNVEV (reference sequence).

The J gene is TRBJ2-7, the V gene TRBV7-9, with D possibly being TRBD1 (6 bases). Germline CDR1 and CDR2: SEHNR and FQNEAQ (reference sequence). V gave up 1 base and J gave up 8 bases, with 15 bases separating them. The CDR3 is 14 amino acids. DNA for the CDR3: TGTGCCAGCAGCTTAGGGACAAGGGGGACCCAGCAGTACTTC. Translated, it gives CASSLGTRGTQQYF.

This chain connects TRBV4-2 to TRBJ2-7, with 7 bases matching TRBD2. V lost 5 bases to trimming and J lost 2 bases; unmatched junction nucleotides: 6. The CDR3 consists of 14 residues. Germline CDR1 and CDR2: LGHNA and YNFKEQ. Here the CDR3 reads CASSGSGIPYEQYF. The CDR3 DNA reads TGTGCCAGCAGCGGAAGCGGGATTCCCTACGAGCAGTACTTC.

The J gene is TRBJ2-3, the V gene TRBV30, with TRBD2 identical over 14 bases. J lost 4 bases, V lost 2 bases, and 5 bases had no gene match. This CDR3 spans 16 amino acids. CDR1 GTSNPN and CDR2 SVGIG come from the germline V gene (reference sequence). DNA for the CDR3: TGTGCCTGGAGTCGGGGACTAGCGGGAGACGCAGATACGCAGTATTTT. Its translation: CAWSRGLAGDADTQYF.

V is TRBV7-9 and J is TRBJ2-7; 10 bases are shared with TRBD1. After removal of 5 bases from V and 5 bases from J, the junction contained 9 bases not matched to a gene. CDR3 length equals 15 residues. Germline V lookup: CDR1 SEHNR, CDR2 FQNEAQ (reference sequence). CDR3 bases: TGTGCCAGCAGCCCCGCTAGGACAGGGGGTCACGAGCAGTACTTC. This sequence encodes CASSPARTGGHEQYF.